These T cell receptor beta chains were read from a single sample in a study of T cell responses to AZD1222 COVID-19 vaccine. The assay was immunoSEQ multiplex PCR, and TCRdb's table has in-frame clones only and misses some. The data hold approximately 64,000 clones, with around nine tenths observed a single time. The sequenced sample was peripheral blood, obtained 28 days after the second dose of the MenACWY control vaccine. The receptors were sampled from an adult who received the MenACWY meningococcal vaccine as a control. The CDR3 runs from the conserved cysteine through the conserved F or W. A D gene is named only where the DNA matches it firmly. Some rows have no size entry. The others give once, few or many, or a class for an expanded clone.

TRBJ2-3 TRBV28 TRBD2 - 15 CAIHAGGGVTDTQYF TGTGCCATCCACGCGGGAGGGGGGGTGACAGATACGCAGTATTTT
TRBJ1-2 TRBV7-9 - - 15 CASSLVAGPDYGYTF TGTGCCAGCAGCTTAGTGGCAGGGCCGGACTATGGCTACACCTTC
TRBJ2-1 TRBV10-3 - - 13 CAISLPEYNEQFF TGTGCCATCAGTCTCCCCGAATACAATGAGCAGTTCTTC
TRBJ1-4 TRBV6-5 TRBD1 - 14 CASSDRGLGEKLFF TGTGCCAGCAGCGACAGGGGGCTTGGTGAAAAACTGTTTTTT
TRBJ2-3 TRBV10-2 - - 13 CASRMGAADTQYF TGCGCCAGCAGGATGGGGGCCGCAGATACGCAGTATTTT
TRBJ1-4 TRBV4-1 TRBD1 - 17 CASSPGTGGRKREKLFF TGCGCCAGCAGCCCCGGGACAGGGGGCCGGAAAAGGGAAAAACTGTTTTTT
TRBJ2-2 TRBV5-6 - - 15 CASSPRLTNTGELFF TGTGCCAGCAGCCCCCGCTTGACGAACACCGGGGAGCTGTTTTTT
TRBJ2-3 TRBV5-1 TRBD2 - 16 CASSDRTSGITDTQYF TGCGCCAGCAGCGACCGGACTAGCGGGATTACAGATACGCAGTATTTT
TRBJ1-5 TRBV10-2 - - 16 CASSESGGMSNQPQHF TGCGCCAGCAGTGAGTCGGGGGGGATGAGCAATCAGCCCCAGCATTTT
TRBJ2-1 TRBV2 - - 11 CASGSYNEQFF TGTGCCAGCGGCTCCTACAATGAGCAGTTCTTC
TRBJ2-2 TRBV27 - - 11 CASSSSGELFF TGTGCCAGCAGTTCATCCGGGGAGCTGTTTTTT
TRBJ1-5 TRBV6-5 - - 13 CASSRQGNQPQHF TGTGCCAGCAGTCGACAGGGCAATCAGCCCCAGCATTTT
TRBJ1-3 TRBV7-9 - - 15 CASSFRAVSGNTIYF TGTGCCAGCAGCTTCCGAGCCGTCTCTGGAAACACCATATATTTT
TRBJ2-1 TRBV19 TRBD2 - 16 CASSIGDLAGAGTMFF TGTGCCAGTAGTATAGGGGATTTAGCGGGAGCCGGTACAATGTTCTTC
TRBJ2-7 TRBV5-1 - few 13 CASSSTDRYEQYF TGCGCCAGCAGCTCGACTGACCGCTACGAGCAGTACTTC
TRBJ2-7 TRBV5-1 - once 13 CASTSTSSYEQYF TGCGCCAGCACCTCGACTAGTTCCTACGAGCAGTACTTC
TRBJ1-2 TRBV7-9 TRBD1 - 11 CASSPGQLYTF TGTGCCAGCAGCCCGGGACAGTTGTACACCTTC